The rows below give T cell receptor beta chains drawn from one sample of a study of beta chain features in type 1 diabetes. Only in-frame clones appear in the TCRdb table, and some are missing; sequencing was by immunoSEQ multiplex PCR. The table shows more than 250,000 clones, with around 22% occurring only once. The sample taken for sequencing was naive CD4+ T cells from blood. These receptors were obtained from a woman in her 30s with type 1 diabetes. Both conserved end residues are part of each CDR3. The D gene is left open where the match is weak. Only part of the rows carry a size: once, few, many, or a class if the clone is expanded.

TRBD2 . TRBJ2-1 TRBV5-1 TGCGCCAGCAGCTTGGATCCGGGAGGCTACAATGAGCAGTTCTTC CASSLDPGGYNEQFF
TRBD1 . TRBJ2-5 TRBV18 TGTGCCAGCTCACCCAGACAGGGGCTGGAGACCCAGTACTTC CASSPRQGLETQYF
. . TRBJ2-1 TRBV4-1 TGCGCCAGCAGCCCCTTGCGGAACAATGAGCAGTTCTTC CASSPLRNNEQFF
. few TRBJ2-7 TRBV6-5 TGTGCCAGCAGTTACTCCGACACTTCCTACGAGCAGTACTTC CASSYSDTSYEQYF
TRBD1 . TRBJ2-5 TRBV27 TGTGCCAGCAGTCGGGACAGGGGGCAAGAGACCCAGTACTTC CASSRDRGQETQYF
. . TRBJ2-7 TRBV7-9 TGTGCCAGCAGCTTAACAGGTTCCGAGCAGTACTTC CASSLTGSEQYF
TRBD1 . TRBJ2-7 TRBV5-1 TGCGCCAGCAGCTTGACGGGACAGGGCTACGAGCAGTACTTC CASSLTGQGYEQYF
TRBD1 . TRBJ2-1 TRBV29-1 TGCAGCGTTGATGAGGGGGCATCGGGTGAGCAGTTCTTC CSVDEGASGEQFF
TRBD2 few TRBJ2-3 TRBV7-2 TGTGCCAGCAGGGGGGGGAGCTTGGATACGCAGTATTTT CASRGGSLDTQYF
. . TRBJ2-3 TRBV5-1 TGCGCCAGCAGCTTGGGGCCCCAAAGCACAGATACGCAGTATTTT CASSLGPQSTDTQYF
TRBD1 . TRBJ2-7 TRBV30 TGTGCCTGGAGCACTCGGACAGGGCTCCCTAGCCGCTACGAGCAGTACTTC CAWSTRTGLPSRYEQYF
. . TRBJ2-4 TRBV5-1 TGCGCCAGCAGCTTGGTGCCTCACCCAGTCCCCAAAAACATTCAGTACTTC CASSLVPHPVPKNIQYF
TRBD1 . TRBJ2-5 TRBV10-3 TGTGCCATCAGTCGGGGGACAGGAGGGCAAGAGACCCAGTACTTC CAISRGTGGQETQYF
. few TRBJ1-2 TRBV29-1 TGCAGCGTTGGACAGGTCGGTGGCTACACCTTC CSVGQVGGYTF
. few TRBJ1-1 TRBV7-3 TGTGCCAGCAGCATACACTCAGGGGATACTGAAGCTTTCTTT CASSIHSGDTEAFF
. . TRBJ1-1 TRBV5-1 TGCGCCAGCAGCTCCCCTCCAGGCGCTGGGACTGAAGCTTTCTTT CASSSPPGAGTEAFF
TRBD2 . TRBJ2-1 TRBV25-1 TGTGCCAGCAGTGAAGACCTCACTAGCGGGGCAAACAATGAGCAGTTCTTC CASSEDLTSGANNEQFF
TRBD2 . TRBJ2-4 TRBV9 TGTGCCAGCAGCCGGACTAGCGGGCCACTAGCCAAAAACATTCAGTACTTC CASSRTSGPLAKNIQYF
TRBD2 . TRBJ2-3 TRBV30 TGTGCCTGGACAACACTAGCGAGCTACACAGATACGCAGTATTTT CAWTTLASYTDTQYF
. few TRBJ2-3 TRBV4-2 TGTGCCAGCAGCCAGGAGAGCGGGGATACGCAGTATTTT CASSQESGDTQYF
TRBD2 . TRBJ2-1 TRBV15 TGTGCCACCAGCAGAGATCAGCGGGACTACAATGAGCAGTTCTTC CATSRDQRDYNEQFF
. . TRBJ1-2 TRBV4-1 TGCGCCAGCAGCCAAGAACCGGGTTTCTCCTATGGCTACACCTTC CASSQEPGFSYGYTF
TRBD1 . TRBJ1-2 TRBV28 TGTGCCAGCAACCTCCAGGGGGGCTGGGGCTACACCTTC CASNLQGGWGYTF
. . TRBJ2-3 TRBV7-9 TGTGCCAGTCTCTTAGCGGGCACAGATACGCAGTATTTT CASLLAGTDTQYF
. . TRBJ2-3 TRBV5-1 TGCGCCAGCAGCATAGCCGCAGATACGCAGTATTTT CASSIAADTQYF
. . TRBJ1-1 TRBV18 TGTGCCAGCTCACCTGAGTCGGGGATGAAAGCTTTCTTT CASSPESGMKAFF
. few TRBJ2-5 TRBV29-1 TGCAGCGTTGGGCCCCCCCAAGAGACCCAGTACTTC CSVGPPQETQYF
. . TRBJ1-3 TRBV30 TGTGCCTGGAGAGGTCGGGGGGTCGGAAACACCATATATTTT CAWRGRGVGNTIYF
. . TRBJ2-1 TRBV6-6 TGTGCCAGTACCGGACAGAACAATGAGCAGTTCTTC CASTGQNNEQFF
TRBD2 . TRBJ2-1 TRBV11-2 TGTGCCAGCAGGCTACTAGCGGCCCATGAGCAGTTCTTC CASRLLAAHEQFF
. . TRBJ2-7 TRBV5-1 TGCGCCAGCACCCGTTCCCTCTACGAGCAGTACTTC CASTRSLYEQYF
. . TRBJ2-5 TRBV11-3 TGTGCCAGCACCCGGTCGGTTAACCAAGAGACCCAGTACTTC CASTRSVNQETQYF
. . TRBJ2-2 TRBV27 TGTGCCAGCACCGGACAGAACACCGGGGAGCTGTTTTTT CASTGQNTGELFF
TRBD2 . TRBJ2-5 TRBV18 TGTGCCAGCTCACCCTTCGAGGGCCTAGCGGCCCAGTACTTC CASSPFEGLAAQYF
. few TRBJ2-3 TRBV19 TGTGCCAGTAGTGGGATCCAGGGAACAGATACGCAGTATTTT CASSGIQGTDTQYF
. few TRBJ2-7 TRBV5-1 TGCGCCAGCAGCTTGGCGTCGGCAGGGAACGAGCAGTACTTC CASSLASAGNEQYF
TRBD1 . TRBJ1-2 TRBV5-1 TGCGCCAGCAGCTCCTCCGGGACAGGGCGGTATGGCTACACCTTC CASSSSGTGRYGYTF
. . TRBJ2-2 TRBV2 TGTGCCAGCAGTTTTCTAGCGAGGACCGGGGAGCTGTTTTTT CASSFLARTGELFF
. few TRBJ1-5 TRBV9 TGTGCCAGCAGCGTTGGGACGGGAGATAGCAATCAGCCCCAGCATTTT CASSVGTGDSNQPQHF
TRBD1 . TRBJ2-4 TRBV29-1 TGCAGCGTTGTTCAGGGGGAACCCAAAAACATTCAGTACTTC CSVVQGEPKNIQYF
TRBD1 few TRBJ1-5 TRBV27 TGTGCCAGCAATCCCGGGACAGGGGGCAATCAGCCCCAGCATTTT CASNPGTGGNQPQHF
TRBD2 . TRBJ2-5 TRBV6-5 TGTGCCAGCAGTTACGCGGGAGTAGAGACCCAGTACTTC CASSYAGVETQYF